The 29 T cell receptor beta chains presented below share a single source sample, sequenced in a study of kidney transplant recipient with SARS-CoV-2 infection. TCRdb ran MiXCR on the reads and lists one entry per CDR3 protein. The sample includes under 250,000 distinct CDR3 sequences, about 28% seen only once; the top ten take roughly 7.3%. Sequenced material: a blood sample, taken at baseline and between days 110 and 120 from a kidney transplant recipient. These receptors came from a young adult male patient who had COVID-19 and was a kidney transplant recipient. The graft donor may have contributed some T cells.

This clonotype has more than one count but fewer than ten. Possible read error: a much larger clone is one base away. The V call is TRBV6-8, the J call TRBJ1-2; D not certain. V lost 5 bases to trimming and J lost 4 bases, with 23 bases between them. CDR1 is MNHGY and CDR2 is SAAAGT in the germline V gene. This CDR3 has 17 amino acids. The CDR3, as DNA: TGTGCCAGCAGTGGTATACTACGCTCTAGAAGGACCTATGGCTACACCTTC. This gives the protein CASSGILRSRRTYGYTF.

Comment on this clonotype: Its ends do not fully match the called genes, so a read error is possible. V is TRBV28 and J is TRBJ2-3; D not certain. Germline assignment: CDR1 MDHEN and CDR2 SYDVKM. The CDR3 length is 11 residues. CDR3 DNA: TGTGCCGGCAGTTTGGTAGATACGCAGTATTTT. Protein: CAGSLVDTQYF.

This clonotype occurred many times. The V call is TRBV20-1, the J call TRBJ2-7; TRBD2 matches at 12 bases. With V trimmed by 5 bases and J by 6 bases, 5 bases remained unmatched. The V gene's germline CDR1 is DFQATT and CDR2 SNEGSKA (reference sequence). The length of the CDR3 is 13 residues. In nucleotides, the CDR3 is TGCAGTGCTCCCGGACTAGCGGGAATCGAGCAGTACTTC. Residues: CSAPGLAGIEQYF.

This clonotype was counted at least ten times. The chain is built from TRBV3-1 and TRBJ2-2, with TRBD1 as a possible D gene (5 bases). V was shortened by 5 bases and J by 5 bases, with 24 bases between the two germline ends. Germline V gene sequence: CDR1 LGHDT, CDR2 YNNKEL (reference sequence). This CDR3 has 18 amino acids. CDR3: CASSSTGPISGLTGELFF. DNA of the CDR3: TGTGCCAGCAGCTCCACAGGTCCCATTTCAGGCTTGACCGGGGAGCTGTTTTTT. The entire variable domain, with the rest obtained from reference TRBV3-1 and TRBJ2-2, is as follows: DTAVSQTPKYLVTQMGNDKSIKCEQNLGHDTMYWYKQDSKKFLKIMFSYNNKELIINETVPNRFSPKSPDKAHLNLHINSLELGDSAVYFCASSSTGPISGLTGELFFGEGSRLTVL.

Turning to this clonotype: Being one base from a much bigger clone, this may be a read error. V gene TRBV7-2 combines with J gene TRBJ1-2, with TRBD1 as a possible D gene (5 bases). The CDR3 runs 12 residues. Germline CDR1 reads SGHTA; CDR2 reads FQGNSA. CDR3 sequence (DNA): TGTGCCGGGGGTCATAGGGGCCTTGGCCACACCTTC. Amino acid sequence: CAGGHRGLGHTF.

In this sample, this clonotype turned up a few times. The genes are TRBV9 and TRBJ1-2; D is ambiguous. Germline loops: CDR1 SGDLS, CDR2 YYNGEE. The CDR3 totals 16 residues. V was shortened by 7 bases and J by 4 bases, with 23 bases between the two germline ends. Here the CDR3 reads CASDHWYSRKTYGYTF. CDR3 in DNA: TGTGCCAGCGACCACTGGTACTCAAGAAAGACCTATGGCTACACCTTC.

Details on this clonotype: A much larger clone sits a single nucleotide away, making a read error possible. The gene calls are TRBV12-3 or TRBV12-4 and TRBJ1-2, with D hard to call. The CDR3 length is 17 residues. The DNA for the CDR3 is TGTGCCGGCAGTCAACCCTCCAGCTTCCGAAAGACCTATGGCTACACCTTC. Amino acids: CAGSQPSSFRKTYGYTF.

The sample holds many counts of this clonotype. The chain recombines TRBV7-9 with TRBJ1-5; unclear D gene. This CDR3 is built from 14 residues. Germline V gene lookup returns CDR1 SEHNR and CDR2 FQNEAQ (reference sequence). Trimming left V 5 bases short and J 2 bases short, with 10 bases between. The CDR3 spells CASSPLRGNQPQHF. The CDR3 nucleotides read TGTGCCAGCAGCCCCTTGAGGGGCAATCAGCCCCAGCATTTT.

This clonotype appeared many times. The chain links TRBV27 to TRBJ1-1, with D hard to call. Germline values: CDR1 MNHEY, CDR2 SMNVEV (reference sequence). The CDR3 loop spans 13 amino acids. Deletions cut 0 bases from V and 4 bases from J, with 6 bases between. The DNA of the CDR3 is TGTGCCAGCAGTTTATCCGGTAGCACTGAAGCTTTCTTT. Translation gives CASSLSGSTEAFF.

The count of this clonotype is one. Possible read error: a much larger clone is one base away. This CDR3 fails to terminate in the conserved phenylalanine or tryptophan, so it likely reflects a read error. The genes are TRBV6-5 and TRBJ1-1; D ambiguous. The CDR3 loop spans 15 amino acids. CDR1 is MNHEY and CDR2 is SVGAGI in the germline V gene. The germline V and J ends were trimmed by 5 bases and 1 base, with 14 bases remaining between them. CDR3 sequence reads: CASSPVSVSNTEAFS. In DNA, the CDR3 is TGTGCCAGCAGTCCGGTTTCGGTCTCGAACACTGAAGCTTTCTCT.

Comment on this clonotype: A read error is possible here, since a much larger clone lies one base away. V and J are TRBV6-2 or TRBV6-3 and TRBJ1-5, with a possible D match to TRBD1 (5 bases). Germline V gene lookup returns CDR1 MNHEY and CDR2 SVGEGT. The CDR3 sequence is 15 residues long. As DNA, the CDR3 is TGTGCCAGCAGGCTAGGACCCATTGGGGGTCAGCCCCCGCATTTT. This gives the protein CASRLGPIGGQPPHF.

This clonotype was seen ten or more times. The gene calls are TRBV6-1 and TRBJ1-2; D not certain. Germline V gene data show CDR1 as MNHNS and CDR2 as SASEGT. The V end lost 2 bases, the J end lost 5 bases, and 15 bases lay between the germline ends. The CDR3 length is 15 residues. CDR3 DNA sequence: TGTGCCAGCAGTGAACTATTGACGGTTTATTATGGCTACACCTTC. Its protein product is CASSELLTVYYGYTF.

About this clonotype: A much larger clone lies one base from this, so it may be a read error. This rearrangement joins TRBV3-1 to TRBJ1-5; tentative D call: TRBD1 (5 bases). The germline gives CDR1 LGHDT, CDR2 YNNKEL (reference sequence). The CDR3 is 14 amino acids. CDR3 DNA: TGTGCCAGCAGCCAGACAGTGATGAATCAGCTCCAGCATTTT. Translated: CASSQTVMNQLQHF.

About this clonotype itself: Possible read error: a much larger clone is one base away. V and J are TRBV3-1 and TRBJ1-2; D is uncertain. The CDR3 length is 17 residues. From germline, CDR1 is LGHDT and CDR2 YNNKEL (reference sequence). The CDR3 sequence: CAGSELVTLRKTYGYTF. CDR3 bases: TGTGCCGGCAGCGAGCTTGTCACCCTTCGAAAGACCTATGGCTACACCTTC. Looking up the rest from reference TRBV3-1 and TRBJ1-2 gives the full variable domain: DTAVSQTPKYLVTQMGNDKSIKCEQNLGHDTMYWYKQDSKKFLKIMFSYNNKELIINETVPNRFSPKSPDKAHLNLHINSLELGDSAVYFCAGSELVTLRKTYGYTFGSGTRLTVV.

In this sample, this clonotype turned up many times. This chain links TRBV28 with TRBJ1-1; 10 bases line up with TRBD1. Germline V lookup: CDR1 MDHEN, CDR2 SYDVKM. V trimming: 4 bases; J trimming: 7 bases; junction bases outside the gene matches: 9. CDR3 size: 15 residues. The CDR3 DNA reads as TGTGCCAGCAGTTCGCCGACAGGGGGCACTAGTGAAGCTTTCTTT. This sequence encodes CASSSPTGGTSEAFF.

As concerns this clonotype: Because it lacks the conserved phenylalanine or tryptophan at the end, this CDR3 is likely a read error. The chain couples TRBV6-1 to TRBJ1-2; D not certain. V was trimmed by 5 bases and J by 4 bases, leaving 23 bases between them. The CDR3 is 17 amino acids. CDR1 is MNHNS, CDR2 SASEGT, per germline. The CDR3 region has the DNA TGTGCCAGCAGTAGGAGCATGGAATGTAGAAAGACCTATGGCTACACCCTC. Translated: CASSRSMECRKTYGYTL.

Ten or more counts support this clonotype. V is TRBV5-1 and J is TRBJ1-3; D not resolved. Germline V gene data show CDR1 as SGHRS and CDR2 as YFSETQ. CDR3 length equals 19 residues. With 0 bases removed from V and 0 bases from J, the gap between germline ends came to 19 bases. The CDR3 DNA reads TGCGCCAGCAGCTTGGCCGGAACAGTTGGACGGATCTCTGGAAACACCATATATTTT. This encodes CASSLAGTVGRISGNTIYF.

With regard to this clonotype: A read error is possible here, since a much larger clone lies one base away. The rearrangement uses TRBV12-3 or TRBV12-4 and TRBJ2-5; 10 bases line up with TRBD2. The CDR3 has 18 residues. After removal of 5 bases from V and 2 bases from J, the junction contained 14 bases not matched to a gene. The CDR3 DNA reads TGTGCCAGCAGTCCTGGACTAGCGGAATGGGCCACACAAGAGACCCAGTACTTC. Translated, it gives CASSPGLAEWATQETQYF.

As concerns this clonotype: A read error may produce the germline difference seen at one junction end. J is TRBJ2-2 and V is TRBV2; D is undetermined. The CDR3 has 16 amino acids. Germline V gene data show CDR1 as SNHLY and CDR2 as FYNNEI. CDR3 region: CANSVTVGSDTGELFF. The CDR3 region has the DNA TGTGCCAACAGTGTTACGGTAGGGTCGGACACCGGGGAGCTGTTTTTT. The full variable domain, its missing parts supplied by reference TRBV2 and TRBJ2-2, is EPEVTQTPSHQVTQMGQEVILRCVPISNHLYFYWYRQILGQKVEFLVSFYNNEISEKSEIFDDQFSVERPDGSNFTLKIRSTKLEDSAMYFCANSVTVGSDTGELFFGEGSRLTVL.

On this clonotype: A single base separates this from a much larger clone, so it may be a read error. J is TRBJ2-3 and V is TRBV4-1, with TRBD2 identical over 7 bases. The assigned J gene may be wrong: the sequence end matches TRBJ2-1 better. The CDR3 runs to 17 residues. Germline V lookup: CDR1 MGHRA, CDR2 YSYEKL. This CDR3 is CASSPGTYERGTMGQFF. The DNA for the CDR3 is TGCGCCAGCAGCCCGGGGACTTACGAGCGGGGCACCATGGGGCAGTTCTTC.

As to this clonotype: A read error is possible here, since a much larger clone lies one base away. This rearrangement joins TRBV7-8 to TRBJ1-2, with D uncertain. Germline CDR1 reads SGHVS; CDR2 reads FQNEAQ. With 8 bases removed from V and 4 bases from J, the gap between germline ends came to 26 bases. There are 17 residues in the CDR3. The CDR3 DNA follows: TGTGCCAGCGGCGAAAGATCGTTTACCCGAAAGACCTATGGCTACACCTTC. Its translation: CASGERSFTRKTYGYTF.

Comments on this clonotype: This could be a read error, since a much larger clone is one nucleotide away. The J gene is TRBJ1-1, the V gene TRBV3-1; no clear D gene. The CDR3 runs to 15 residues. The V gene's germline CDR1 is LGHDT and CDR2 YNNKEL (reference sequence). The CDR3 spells CASSQDTRRNTDAFF. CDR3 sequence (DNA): TGTGCCAGCAGCCAAGATACCAGAAGGAACACTGATGCTTTCTTT.

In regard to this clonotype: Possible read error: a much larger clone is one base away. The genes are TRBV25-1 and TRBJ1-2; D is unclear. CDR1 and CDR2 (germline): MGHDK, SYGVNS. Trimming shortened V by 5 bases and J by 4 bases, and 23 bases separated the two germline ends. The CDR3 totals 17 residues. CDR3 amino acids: CASSCPSELGKTYGYTF. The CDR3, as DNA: TGTGCCAGCAGTTGTCCATCAGAACTGGGAAAGACCTATGGCTACACCTTC.

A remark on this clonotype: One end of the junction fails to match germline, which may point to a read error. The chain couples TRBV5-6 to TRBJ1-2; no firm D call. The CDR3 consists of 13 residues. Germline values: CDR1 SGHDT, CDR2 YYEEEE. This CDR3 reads CASGFTANYGYTF. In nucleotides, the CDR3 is TGTGCCAGCGGCTTTACAGCTAACTATGGCTACACCTTC.

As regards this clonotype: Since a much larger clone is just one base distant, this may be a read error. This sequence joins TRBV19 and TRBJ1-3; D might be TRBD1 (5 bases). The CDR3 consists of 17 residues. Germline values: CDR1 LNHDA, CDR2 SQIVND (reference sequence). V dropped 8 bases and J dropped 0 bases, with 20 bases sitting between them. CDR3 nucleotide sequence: TGTGCCAGTGGCCAAGAGTCGCAGGGTACCTCTGGAAACACCATATATTTT. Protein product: CASGQESQGTSGNTIYF.

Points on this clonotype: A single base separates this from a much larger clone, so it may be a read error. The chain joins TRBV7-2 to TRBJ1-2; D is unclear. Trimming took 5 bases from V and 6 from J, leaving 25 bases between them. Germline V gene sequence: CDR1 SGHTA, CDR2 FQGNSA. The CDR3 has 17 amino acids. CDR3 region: CASSVGLRDGKTHGYTF. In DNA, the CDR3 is TGTGCCAGCAGCGTCGGACTCAGAGACGGAAAGACCCATGGCTACACCTTC.

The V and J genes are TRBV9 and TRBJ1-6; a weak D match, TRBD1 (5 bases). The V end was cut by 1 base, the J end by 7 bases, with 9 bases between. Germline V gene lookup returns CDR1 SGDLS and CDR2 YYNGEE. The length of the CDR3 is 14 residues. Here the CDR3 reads CASSVQGENSPLHF. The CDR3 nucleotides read TGTGCCAGCAGCGTACAGGGTGAAAATTCACCCCTCCACTTT.

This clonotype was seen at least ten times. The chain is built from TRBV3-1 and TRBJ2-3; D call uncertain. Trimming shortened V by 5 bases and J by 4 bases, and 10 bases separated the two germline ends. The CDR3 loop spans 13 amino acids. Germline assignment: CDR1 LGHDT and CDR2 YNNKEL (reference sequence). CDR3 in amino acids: CASSDIRADTQYF. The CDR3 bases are TGTGCCAGCAGCGATATTCGGGCAGATACGCAGTATTTT.

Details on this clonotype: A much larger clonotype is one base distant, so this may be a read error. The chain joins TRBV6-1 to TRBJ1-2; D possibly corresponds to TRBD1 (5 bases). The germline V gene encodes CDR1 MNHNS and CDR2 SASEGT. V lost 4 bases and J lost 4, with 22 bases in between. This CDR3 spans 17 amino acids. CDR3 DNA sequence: TGTGCCAGCAGTGGGCCGGGGGAATGTAGAAAGGCCTATGGCTACACCTTC. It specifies CASSGPGECRKAYGYTF.